What follows are 6 T cell receptor beta chains derived from one specimen sequenced in a study of T cells in localized non-small cell lung cancer. Clones were read by immunoSEQ multiplex PCR, and TCRdb kept only the in-frame ones, dropping some. The data contain about 24,000 clones, roughly 90% of them singletons. Here the sequenced sample was peripheral blood, taken before any cancer treatment. All receptors come from a man between 40 and 70 years old with stage III squamous cell lung carcinoma.

The J gene is TRBJ1-4, the V gene TRBV28; D might be TRBD1 (6 bases). Trimming pared 8 bases from V and 7 bases from J, leaving 17 bases between. There are 14 residues in the CDR3. Per the germline V gene, CDR1 is MDHEN and CDR2 is SYDVKM. The CDR3 nucleotides are TGTGCCAGCCAGGAATACAGGGACGGTGAAAAACTGTTTTTT. It codes for CASQEYRDGEKLFF.

V is TRBV28 and J is TRBJ2-2; D is unresolved. CDR3 length equals 14 residues. Between the trimmed V and J ends, which lost 3 bases and 10 bases, there was a span of 15 bases. The germline gives CDR1 MDHEN, CDR2 SYDVKM. CDR3 in amino acids: CASSFPGGLMELFF. The CDR3 DNA follows: TGTGCCAGCAGTTTTCCCGGTGGGTTGATGGAGCTGTTTTTT.

This chain connects TRBV6-5 to TRBJ1-1; D not certain. CDR1 MNHEY and CDR2 SVGAGI come from the germline V gene. Trimming cost V 7 bases and J 2 bases, with 11 bases left between them. CDR3 length: 13 residues. The CDR3, as DNA: TGTGCCAGCACCTTCCACGGAAACACTGAAGCTTTCTTT. It translates to CASTFHGNTEAFF.

This sequence joins TRBV7-9 and TRBJ2-3; D gene unclear. The CDR3 totals 14 residues. Between the trimmed V and J ends, which lost 5 bases and 2 bases, there was a span of 11 bases. CDR1 SEHNR and CDR2 FQNEAQ come from the germline V gene (reference sequence). The CDR3 DNA is TGTGCCAGCAGCCCCCGTGGGGACACAGATACGCAGTATTTT. Its protein is CASSPRGDTDTQYF.

The genes are TRBV6-5 and TRBJ2-3, with 8 positions matching TRBD2. This CDR3 region has 15 residues. The trim removed 5 bases at V and 3 bases at J, leaving 7 bases unmatched. Looked up from germline, CDR1 is MNHEY and CDR2 is SVGAGI. The CDR3: CASSHLSGRTDTQYF. CDR3 bases: TGTGCCAGCAGTCACCTCAGCGGGAGAACAGATACGCAGTATTTT.

The chain recombines TRBV6-6 with TRBJ1-2; TRBD1 is a possible D gene (6 bases). Germline CDR1 is MNHNY and CDR2 is SVGAGI (reference sequence). V was pared by 5 bases and J by 0 bases, with 16 bases between. The CDR3 contains 16 residues. The CDR3 reads CASSTPGQFPNYGYTF. The CDR3 DNA sequence: TGTGCCAGCAGTACCCCTGGACAGTTTCCTAACTATGGCTACACCTTC.